This is a list of T cell receptor beta chains from one sample in a study of early T cells in non-severe SARS-CoV-2 infection. In TCRdb, the 5' RACE reads were re-called with MiXCR into one record per CDR3 protein. In the table there are tens of thousands of distinct CDR3 sequences, about 4.9% of which are singletons. The specimen comprised whole blood, sampled at baseline. Receptors originate from an adult who was a healthcare worker with PCR-confirmed SARS-CoV-2 infection or an uninfected control (not recorded which). The CDR3 runs from the conserved cysteine through the conserved F or W.

v_gene: TRBV28
CDR3aa: CASSLRTGINEKLFF

v_gene: TRBV29-1
CDR3aa: CSVGLLAGVREQYF

v_gene: TRBV4-2
CDR3aa: CASSQARYNEQFF

v_gene: TRBV5-4
CDR3aa: CASSLGGRQGETQYF

v_gene: TRBV7-2
CDR3aa: CASSSVDSDQPQHF

v_gene: TRBV29-1
CDR3aa: CSVVKGPSYEQYF

v_gene: TRBV20-1
CDR3aa: CSARDSGDNYEQYF

v_gene: TRBV5-5
CDR3aa: CASSYEGEQDTQYF

v_gene: TRBV3-2
CDR3aa: CASSHVYVTTTNEKLFF

v_gene: TRBV19
CDR3aa: CASSARTQAHGYTF

v_gene: TRBV27
CDR3aa: CASRQQGEQYF

v_gene: TRBV5-1
CDR3aa: CASSFEGLNYGYTF

v_gene: TRBV24-1
CDR3aa: CATSVGTQYF

v_gene: TRBV20-1
CDR3aa: CSARAGGSGTDTQYF

v_gene: TRBV14
CDR3aa: CASSLTGRSAEAFF

v_gene: TRBV27
CDR3aa: CASKVGGLTANEQFF

v_gene: TRBV19
CDR3aa: CASSMGLESTDTQYF

v_gene: TRBV7-9
CDR3aa: CASSSRDLSYEQYF

v_gene: TRBV28
CDR3aa: CASSHRQETYEQYF

v_gene: TRBV6-6
CDR3aa: CASRPAGIIATDNEKLFF

v_gene: TRBV4-3
CDR3aa: CASSQVGTGLPYEQYF

v_gene: TRBV5-5
CDR3aa: CASSLARDRGPGTF

v_gene: TRBV18
CDR3aa: CASSPPGTTEAFF

v_gene: TRBV14
CDR3aa: CAHETGFIDWYQETQYF

v_gene: TRBV21-1
CDR3aa: CASSTPGQGTPPPYF

v_gene: TRBV27
CDR3aa: CASSTGSGSYNEQFF

v_gene: TRBV4-3
CDR3aa: CASSQDGPGKTYEQYF

v_gene: TRBV12-5
CDR3aa: CASGFGGTNTGELFF

v_gene: TRBV24-1
CDR3aa: CATSPSRAYSNQPQHF

v_gene: TRBV14
CDR3aa: CASSQAWGRSTEAFF

v_gene: TRBV5-6
CDR3aa: CASSLESLDIFSYEQYF

v_gene: TRBV27
CDR3aa: CASSSPGAQETQYF

v_gene: TRBV7-2
CDR3aa: CASSLLPQGQVAGELFF

v_gene: TRBV11-3
CDR3aa: CASSPLEELFF

v_gene: TRBV5-5
CDR3aa: CASSPLLGSYEQYF

v_gene: TRBV18
CDR3aa: CASSPPSEYREQFF

v_gene: TRBV11-2
CDR3aa: CASSYDFQSSYEQYF

v_gene: TRBV28
CDR3aa: CASSPGTVVRSDTQYF

v_gene: TRBV29-1
CDR3aa: CSVLAGPNYEQYF

v_gene: TRBV5-1
CDR3aa: CASSGTGKLYEQYF